This is a list of T cell receptor beta chains from one sample in a study of blood T cell repertoires in COVID-19. Sequencing used immunoSEQ multiplex PCR; TCRdb keeps in-frame clones, though not all of them. The sample contains approximately 470,000 clones, about 90% of which appear only once. Material for sequencing was PBMCs or T cells enriched from blood (not recorded which). Receptors originate from a woman between 18 and 30 years old who had recovered from COVID-19. Both conserved end residues are part of each CDR3.

cdr3_aa: CASASGGVYQETQYF; v_call: TRBV9
cdr3_aa: CASTPSGGDEQFF; v_call: TRBV2
cdr3_aa: CASSPGGADEQYF; v_call: TRBV19
cdr3_aa: CASSKGGGDLEAFF; v_call: TRBV19
cdr3_aa: CASSFTPGSNSPLHF; v_call: TRBV5-1
cdr3_aa: CASSPYNLLSNRGRDGYTF; v_call: TRBV13
cdr3_aa: CATYGQGDYLEAFF; v_call: TRBV30
cdr3_aa: CASSFGLGEGETQYF; v_call: TRBV5-1
cdr3_aa: CASSYGRSQSPLHF; v_call: TRBV6-2/TRBV6-3
cdr3_aa: CASSFRDRPYEQYF; v_call: TRBV5-6
cdr3_aa: CASSPRDSRFCTEAFF; v_call: TRBV28
cdr3_aa: CASSLGAVGNTIYF; v_call: TRBV28
cdr3_aa: CASSRSGLAATDTQYF; v_call: TRBV5-4
cdr3_aa: CASSLGLHTDTQYF; v_call: TRBV7-3
cdr3_aa: CASSSGQPPSYEQYF; v_call: TRBV27
cdr3_aa: CASSLSGGMNTEAFF; v_call: TRBV27
cdr3_aa: CASSPGGFEQAFF; v_call: TRBV7-8
cdr3_aa: CAIKTGGMENGELFF; v_call: TRBV19
cdr3_aa: CATSRGGQTNEKLFF; v_call: TRBV15
cdr3_aa: CASSKEVMGGRTNEQFF; v_call: TRBV11-3
cdr3_aa: CASSPEGDRDIQETQYF; v_call: TRBV23-1